This record covers a single T cell receptor (beta chain). Its antigen is not identified. These data come from a study of T cells in Graves' hyperthyroidism and ophthalmopathy. Overall study results and limits: Ophthalmopathy prediction by the model preceded onset by a median about 6 months.

Clinical Activity Scores of at least 3, NOSPECS grades of at least 4 and durations under 3 months characterized ophthalmopathy patients. Patients were excluded because of uncontrolled infection, other autoimmune disease, pregnancy or lactation. The CDR3 runs 17 residues. With V trimmed by 1 base and J by 2 bases, 6 bases remained unmatched. The germline V gene has CDR1 LNHNV and CDR2 YYDKDF (reference sequence). The CDR3 regions of TCR beta were amplified from RNA transcripts. Using the HTBI primer set, a first-round RT-PCR was run on the TCR CDR3. Via MiXCR, TCRdb re-called the multiplex PCR reads, giving one row per CDR3 protein. The data show about 330,000 distinct CDR3 sequences, about an eighth seen once.

The chain employs TRBV15 and TRBJ2-3; 10 bases are a match to TRBD2. The sample comprised blood. This receptor was identified in a middle-aged woman with Graves' ophthalmopathy. CDR3 in DNA: TGTGCCACCAGCAGAGGAGAGCTAGCGGGAGCCACAGATACGCAGTATTTT. Translating it yields CATSRGELAGATDTQYF.